This T cell receptor beta chain originates from a study of cytomegalovirus exposure and HLA in healthy donors. On the study more broadly: Around 78 million unique TCR sequences came from HLA-typed donors in an early release. Genotyping showed around 80% of 350 to 400 donors falling in the Caucasian-associated ancestry cluster.

Primers included in the PCR were 60 Vbeta and 13 Jbeta primers. Here immunoSEQ multiplex PCR was the method, and the copy in TCRdb shows in-frame clones only, minus some. The sample includes roughly 100,000 clones, roughly 69% seen only once; the top ten take about 2.5%. Per the germline V gene, CDR1 is SGHTA and CDR2 is FQGNSA. The V segment lost 5 bases and the J segment 4 bases; nucleotides outside the gene matches: 3. This CDR3 is 14 amino acids long. Sequenced input: PBMCs. This clonotype originated in a man in his fifties or sixties in good health and CMV-seropositive. The chain links TRBV7-2 to TRBJ2-2; 8 bases are a match to TRBD1. The CDR3 region has the DNA TGTGCCAGCAGCCTCGGACAGGGCACCGGGGAGCTGTTTTTT. As protein: CASSLGQGTGELFF.